Below are 28 T cell receptor beta chains sequenced from a single sample in a study of T cell clusters in autoimmune cytopenias. TRB rearrangements were amplified by touch-down multiplex PCR with mixed TRB-A/B primers. From the multiplex PCR reads, TCRdb lists one entry per CDR3 protein and no DNA. The sample table includes 9,000 to 13,000 distinct CDR3 sequences. Each sample's input was 250 ng genomic DNA, 38,000 or so genome equivalents. Separately, the same data were catalogued under a study of T cell repertoires in aging, cancer and after chemotherapy.

Material: peripheral blood. The receptor source for this set is a human donor in good health.

V and J are TRBV18 and TRBJ2-7; TCRdb calls TRBD1, which cannot be checked without DNA. This CDR3 comprises 16 residues. Looked up from germline, CDR1 is KGHSH and CDR2 is LQKENI. This CDR3 is CASSPPGSDRAYEQYF.

J is TRBJ2-7 and V is TRBV27; no DNA is available, so the TRBD2 call from TCRdb remains unchecked. CDR3 length: 13 residues. Germline CDR1 reads MNHEY; CDR2 reads SMNVEV (reference sequence). CDR3 residues: CASSFGGTYEQYF.

V is TRBV6-5 and J is TRBJ2-1; lacking DNA, the TRBD2 call made by TCRdb goes unchecked. The CDR3 loop spans 14 amino acids. Germline lookup yields CDR1 MNHEY and CDR2 SVGAGI. CDR3: CASSLAGGDNEQFF.

V is TRBV27 and J is TRBJ1-6. Germline V gene lookup returns CDR1 MNHEY and CDR2 SMNVEV (reference sequence). The CDR3 is 15 amino acids. The chain's CDR3 is CASSPRGSYNSPLHF.

The chain employs TRBV27 and TRBJ2-1; absent DNA, TCRdb's TRBD1 call cannot be checked. From germline, CDR1 is MNHEY and CDR2 SMNVEV (reference sequence). This CDR3 is built from 14 residues. The chain's CDR3 is CASSLGGAVIGQFF.

This chain uses TRBV30 with TRBJ2-5; TCRdb's D call, TRBD2, is unchecked because there is no DNA. Germline V CDR1 and CDR2: GTSNPN, SVGIG (reference sequence). The length of the CDR3 is 15 residues. The CDR3 is CAWTRLAGVGETQYF.

The V and J genes are TRBV5-5 and TRBJ2-2; there is no DNA to check the TCRdb D call of TRBD1. In germline, CDR1 is SGHKS, CDR2 YYEKEE (reference sequence). CDR3 size: 15 residues. The chain's CDR3 is CASSPGQGRTGELFF.

The chain recombines TRBV19 with TRBJ2-3; with no DNA, the TCRdb D assignment of TRBD2 cannot be verified. This CDR3 spans 17 amino acids. Germline values: CDR1 LNHDA, CDR2 SQIVND (reference sequence). The CDR3 protein is CASSKGYAGGGTDTQYF. The complete variable domain, with remaining parts taken from reference TRBV19 and TRBJ2-3, reads DGGITQSPKYLFRKEGQNVTLSCEQNLNHDAMYWYRQDPGQGLRLIYYSQIVNDFQKGDIAEGYSVSREKKESFPLTVTSAQKNPTAFYLCASSKGYAGGGTDTQYFGPGTRLTVL.

The chain couples TRBV5-4 to TRBJ2-1. The germline CDR1 and CDR2 sequences are SGHNT and YYREEE (reference sequence). The CDR3 totals 11 residues. Here the CDR3 reads CASSFYNEQFF. Based on the CDR3 plus reference TRBV5-4 and TRBJ2-1, the full variable domain is ETGVTQSPTHLIKTRGQQVTLRCSSQSGHNTVSWYQQALGQGPQFIFQYYREEENGRGNFPPRFSGLQFPNYSSELNVNALELDDSALYLCASSFYNEQFFGPGTRLTVL.

This chain joins TRBV27 and TRBJ2-3; TCRdb outputs TRBD1, but without DNA this stays unchecked. Germline V CDR1 and CDR2: MNHEY, SMNVEV (reference sequence). This CDR3 contains 22 residues. The CDR3 reads CASSFWPLGSGRMPVGTDTQYF.

V usage is TRBV5-1 and J usage is TRBJ1-2; checking the TCRdb D call of TRBD1 is not possible without DNA. The CDR3 sequence is 16 residues long. Germline-derived CDR1 and CDR2 are SGHRS and YFSETQ. The CDR3 protein is CASSPPGTGGNYGYTF.

The genes are TRBV6-5 and TRBJ2-1; TCRdb indicates TRBD1, and absent DNA this call remains unverified. The CDR3 has 15 amino acids. The germline CDR1 and CDR2 sequences are MNHEY and SVGAGI. The CDR3 protein is CASSYIRGPYNEQFF.

This chain joins TRBV5-5 and TRBJ2-7; TCRdb calls TRBD1, which cannot be checked without DNA. The CDR3 is 11 residues long. Germline V gene data show CDR1 as SGHKS and CDR2 as YYEKEE (reference sequence). The chain's CDR3 is CASSPGYEQYF.

The gene calls are TRBV19 and TRBJ1-4; there is no DNA to check the TCRdb D call of TRBD1. There are 15 residues in the CDR3. CDR1 and CDR2 (germline): LNHDA, SQIVND (reference sequence). The CDR3 is CASTPRRGANEKLFF.

The chain joins TRBV5-5 to TRBJ2-5; TCRdb's assignment of TRBD2 cannot be checked, as there is no DNA. Germline V gene lookup returns CDR1 SGHKS and CDR2 YYEKEE (reference sequence). The CDR3 spans 15 residues. CDR3 region: CASSLGRGGPETQYF.

The chain links TRBV12-3 or TRBV12-4 to TRBJ1-6; lacking DNA, the TRBD1 call made by TCRdb goes unchecked. There are 17 residues in the CDR3. This chain's CDR3 is CASSLRTGGAYNSPLHF.

The rearrangement joins TRBV6-1 to TRBJ1-1; the D gene TCRdb calls, TRBD1, cannot be checked with no DNA. This CDR3 spans 14 amino acids. Per the germline V gene, CDR1 is MNHNS and CDR2 is SASEGT. The CDR3: CASSETGENTEAFF.

The J gene is TRBJ2-2, the V gene TRBV10-3; TCRdb names TRBD2, which stays unverified in the absence of DNA. There are 14 residues in the CDR3. CDR1 ENHRY and CDR2 SYGVKD come from the germline V gene. The chain's CDR3 is CAISDAGAGRELFF.

The chain employs TRBV29-1 and TRBJ2-1; TCRdb returns TRBD1, unconfirmable since there is no DNA. The CDR3 sequence is 17 residues long. The germline CDR1 and CDR2 sequences are SQVTM and ANQGSEA. CDR3 sequence: CSVEDSITGGYFYEQFF.

This chain joins TRBV6-5 and TRBJ1-1; TCRdb returns TRBD1, unconfirmable since there is no DNA. This CDR3 is built from 16 residues. Per the germline V gene, CDR1 is MNHEY and CDR2 is SVGAGI. CDR3 region: CASSPRDGRTNTEAFF.

The chain carries TRBV19 and TRBJ1-5; the D gene TCRdb calls, TRBD1, cannot be checked with no DNA. The length of the CDR3 is 13 residues. Per germline, CDR1 LNHDA and CDR2 SQIVND (reference sequence). The CDR3 loop is CASMGDGYQPQHF.

This chain joins TRBV30 and TRBJ1-2. Germline V gives CDR1 GTSNPN, CDR2 SVGIG (reference sequence). The CDR3 extends over 12 amino acids. CDR3 residues: CAWSQSNYGYTF.

The V and J genes are TRBV15 and TRBJ2-1. The CDR3 covers 14 residues. CDR1 and CDR2 (germline): LNHNV, YYDKDF (reference sequence). The CDR3 region is CATSRKVDVDEQFF.

The genes are TRBV6-5 and TRBJ1-1; there is no DNA to check the TCRdb D call of TRBD1. This CDR3 is built from 14 residues. Germline values: CDR1 MNHEY, CDR2 SVGAGI. CDR3 sequence reads: CASSYGGGRFEAFF.

The chain carries TRBV19 and TRBJ2-4; the TRBD2 assignment by TCRdb is unverifiable without DNA. CDR3 size: 17 residues. Germline CDR1 and CDR2: LNHDA and SQIVND (reference sequence). CDR3 protein: CASTDLGLGLAKNIQYF.

The CDR3 spells CASRSQGHTNIQYF. The V gene is TRBV19, the J gene TRBJ2-4; TCRdb's assignment of TRBD1 cannot be checked, as there is no DNA. Germline V gene data show CDR1 as LNHDA and CDR2 as SQIVND (reference sequence). The CDR3 totals 14 residues.

This chain joins TRBV12-3 or TRBV12-4 and TRBJ1-1. The CDR3 runs 12 residues. The CDR3 spells CASRGSSTEAFF.

This sequence joins TRBV19 and TRBJ1-5; TCRdb picks TRBD1, but there is no DNA to check that call. This CDR3 spans 15 amino acids. Germline assignment: CDR1 LNHDA and CDR2 SQIVND (reference sequence). CDR3 loop: CASSIDGGSNQPQHF.